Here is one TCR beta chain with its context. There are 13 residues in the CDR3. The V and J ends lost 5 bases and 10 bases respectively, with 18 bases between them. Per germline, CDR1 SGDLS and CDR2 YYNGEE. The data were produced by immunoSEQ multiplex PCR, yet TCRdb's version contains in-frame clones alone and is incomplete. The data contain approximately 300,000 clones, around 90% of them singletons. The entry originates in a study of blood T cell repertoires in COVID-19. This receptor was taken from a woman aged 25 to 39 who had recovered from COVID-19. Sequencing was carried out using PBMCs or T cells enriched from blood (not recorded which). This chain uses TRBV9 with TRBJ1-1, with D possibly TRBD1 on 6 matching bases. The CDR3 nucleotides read TGTGCCAGCAGTGATACAGGGTTCTCTCGAGCTTTCTTT. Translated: CASSDTGFSRAFF.